This entry is about one TCR beta chain. The antigen it recognizes is unknown. No quality values exist for individual bases; no much larger clone is one base distant. The record originates from a study of CD8 T cells in Susac syndrome (dated by TCRdb to between 2018 and 2020). About the full investigation: Of the Susac syndrome patients who were sequenced, six had clinically active disease and roughly eight were in clinical remission. At the time of blood withdrawal, Susac syndrome patients were either therapy-naive, taking corticosteroids (with some also receiving IVIg), or on IVIg alone. Whether CD8+ T cell activation and differentiation in Susac syndrome was antigen driven was tested using repertoire sequencing. Findings and caveats that apply to the study as a whole: In patients with Susac syndrome, the CD4+ T cell repertoire showed no detectable clonal expansion. The number of individuals in the TCR sequencing and HLA analysis was recognized as being relatively small.

Sequences SGHTA (CDR1) and FQGTGA (CDR2) are obtained from the germline V gene. Spanning cysteine to phenylalanine, the CDR3 consists of 16 amino acids. Left in the record is the CDR3 DNA by itself, 48 bases read in frame from the first base. The V and J ends are trimmed by 5 bases and 0 bases, leaving 13 bases between them. Peripheral blood CD8+ and CD4+ T cells from healthy donors, Susac syndrome patients and multiple sclerosis patients were profiled by high-throughput TCR beta sequencing. The Susac syndrome patients fulfilled recently defined diagnostic criteria for either definite or probable disease. Bulk CD8+ and CD4+ T cells were purified by magnetic negative isolation, while CD8+ TEMRA cells were enriched using FACS. Blood was collected in EDTA tubes and processed within 24 hours, with PBMCs isolated through density gradient centrifugation. PBMCs intended for TCR sequencing were frozen in liquid nitrogen and were later thawed in a 37 degrees C water bath. The sorted or isolated CD4+, CD8+ and CD8+ TEMRA cells reached a purity of at least 90%.

RNA was extracted with the RNeasy kit and roughly 0.45 to 1 ug was reverse transcribed using random hexamers. The immunoSEQ multiplex PCR assay, covering 54 Vbeta and 13 Jbeta segments, was used to amplify TCR beta CDR3 regions. PCR amplification bias was corrected by using a synthetic template baseline for primer optimization and computational correction. The authors' pipeline ran thus. Reads were annotated to V, D and J genes per IMGT and analyzed with immunoSEQ Analyzer, keeping only productive sequences. Clonality was calculated as one minus the Shannon entropy normalized by log2 of the number of productive unique sequences. For each patient and control, public and private clones were evaluated within the 100 most prevalent clones. Susac-specific clones were defined as absent from healthy and MS cohorts, about 1,000 published viral clones and other ImmuneACCESS disease sequences. In-frame beta chains were kept once TCRdb had trimmed the public reads at Q25 with fastp and called clones with MiXCR. When rows share a CDR3 protein, they turn into one entry using the most common DNA and genes. The V and J calls were determined by TCRdb, not by the authors. Across this sample there are 150,000 to 190,000 distinct CDR3 sequences, with about 95% seen only once. About 0.17% of the sample belongs to the ten largest clones.

This TCR was recovered from a human donor with Susac syndrome. The sample consisted of CD4+ T cells from PBMCs. The V and J segments used are TRBV7-3 and TRBJ2-2; TRBD2 is perhaps the D gene, given 5 matching bases. The CDR3 reads as follows: CASSPLGGANTGELFF. The DNA reads as follows: TGTGCCAGCAGCCCCCTCGGAGGCGCGAACACCGGGGAGCTGTTTTTT.